One and the same sample provided the 13 T cell receptor beta chains below, sequenced in a study of T cell clonality in common variable immunodeficiency. Study-level points and caveats: Fewer deletions and N-nucleotide insertions were reportedly seen in common variable immunodeficiency TCR beta sequences.

Method: immunoSEQ multiplex PCR; TCRdb's copy keeps in-frame clones and lacks some. This sample carries 15,000 to 20,000 clones, none of them present only once. Antigen specificity for these receptors is unknown. The specimen sequenced was peripheral blood mononuclear cells. These receptors were taken from a human donor with common variable immunodeficiency.

This clone was observed at least ten times. The CDR3 end is not reached by the read, which stops 3 residues before it; the germline J gene fills it in. The chain joins TRBV20-1 to TRBJ1-1; 7 bases fit TRBD1. The V gene end was trimmed by 0 bases and the J gene end by 1 base; junction bases not matched to a gene: 5. The CDR3 runs to 15 residues. CDR1 is DFQATT, CDR2 SNEGSKA, per germline (reference sequence). CDR3 protein: CSARDSRTGNTEAFF. The sequenced CDR3 bases are TGCAGTGCTAGAGATTCCCGGACAGGGAACACTGAA.

This clone was detected many times. The read terminates 3 residues ahead of where the CDR3 ends, so the germline J gene completes it. The chain joins TRBV7-9 to TRBJ2-4; a possible D gene is TRBD2 (5 bases). V lost 0 bases and J 8 bases, leaving 11 bases between the germline ends. Germline V CDR1 and CDR2: SEHNR, FQNEAQ (reference sequence). The CDR3 is made up of 14 amino acids. CDR3 protein: CASSLAAAGDIQYF. The CDR3 bases that were read are TGTGCCAGCAGCTTAGCAGCGGCCGGGGACATT.

In this sample, this clone turned up a few times. The CDR3 end falls 3 residues outside the read, so it is completed with the germline J gene. V is TRBV5-1 and J is TRBJ2-3; 9 nucleotides match TRBD1. J gave up 1 base and V 0 bases, and 9 bases lay outside the gene matches. CDR1 is SGHRS and CDR2 is YFSETQ in the germline V gene. The CDR3 totals 18 residues. The CDR3 sequence is CASSLGGPWTGGTDTQYF. CDR3 DNA, as far as it was read: TGCGCCAGCAGCTTGGGTGGACCGTGGACAGGGGGCACAGATACG.

This clone has a handful of counts. The sequenced fragment ends 3 residues before the CDR3 boundary, so the rest is inferred from the germline J gene. This chain uses TRBV18 with TRBJ1-1, with 7 bases that match TRBD1. The CDR3 totals 15 residues. Germline values: CDR1 KGHSH, CDR2 LQKENI. The CDR3 DNA, read in part, is TGTGCCAGCTCACCTTGGCCGGGACAGATTTCAGGA. It codes for CASSPWPGQISG. The whole CDR3 sequence reads CASSPWPGQISGAFF. The full variable domain, in which reference TRBV18 and TRBJ1-1 provide the parts outside the CDR3, is NAGVMQNPRHLVRRRGQEARLRCSPMKGHSHVYWYRQLPEEGLKFMVYLQKENIIDESGMPKERFSAEFPKEGPSILRIQQVVRGDSAAYFCASSPWPGQISGAFFGQGTRLTVV.

Only a few counts were recorded for this clone. The read is 3 residues too short to cover the CDR3 end, so that end is filled in from the germline J gene. V is TRBV2 and J is TRBJ1-6; TRBD1 matches at 9 bases. This CDR3 is built from 15 residues. With V trimmed by 8 bases and J by 9 bases, 11 bases remained unmatched. Germline V gene sequence: CDR1 SNHLY, CDR2 FYNNEI. Here the CDR3 reads CASVRDRDWSSPLHF. The DNA read from the CDR3 is TGTGCCAGCGTCCGGGACAGGGACTGGAGTTCACCC.

This CDR3 reads CASSSRDRLGEKLFF. The sequenced part of the CDR3 DNA is TGCGCCAGCAGCTCACGGGACAGATTAGGTGAAAAA. V gene TRBV5-1 combines with J gene TRBJ1-4; TRBD1 matches at 7 bases. The read terminates 3 residues ahead of where the CDR3 ends, so the germline J gene completes it. Germline CDR1 and CDR2: SGHRS and YFSETQ. The CDR3 totals 15 residues. V was pared by 3 bases and J by 7 bases, with 9 bases of the junction left unmatched.

For this clone: The CDR3 goes on 3 residues after the read ends, and that part is filled in from the germline J gene. The chain is built from TRBV7-9 and TRBJ2-3, with D possibly being TRBD2 (5 bases). The CDR3 contains 12 residues. V gave up 4 bases and J gave up 6 bases, with 8 bases separating them. Germline V lookup: CDR1 SEHNR, CDR2 FQNEAQ (reference sequence). CDR3 DNA (partial): TGTGCCAGCAGCTCACCGGGGGATACG. Its protein is CASSSPGDT. The CDR3 reads in full as CASSSPGDTQYF.

There are many counts of this clone. The CDR3 goes on 3 residues after the read ends, and that part is filled in from the germline J gene. V usage is TRBV5-5 and J usage is TRBJ2-1; D unclear. Germline V gene data show CDR1 as SGHKS and CDR2 as YYEKEE (reference sequence). V lost 2 bases to trimming and J lost 4 bases, with 7 bases between them. This CDR3 comprises 13 residues. The sequenced CDR3 bases are TGTGCCAGCAGCTTAGGCAGTTACAATGAG. It yields the protein CASSLGSYNE. The CDR3 in its entirety is CASSLGSYNEQFF. The full variable domain, rest sourced from reference TRBV5-5 and TRBJ2-1, is DAGVTQSPTHLIKTRGQQVTLRCSPISGHKSVSWYQQVLGQGPQFIFQYYEKEERGRGNFPDRFSARQFPNYSSELNVNALLLGDSALYLCASSLGSYNEQFFGPGTRLTVL.

This clone was recorded a few times. The sequenced CDR3 bases are TGTGCCAGCAGCGAGAGTCGGCTAGGGGTCGAGACC. Encoded protein: CASSESRLGVET. The CDR3 in its entirety is CASSESRLGVETQYF. This chain links TRBV7-7 with TRBJ2-5; a possible D gene is TRBD1 (5 bases). The read stops 3 residues short of the end of the CDR3; the missing end is completed from the germline J gene. Trimming removed 5 bases from V and 5 bases from J, with 18 bases in between. Per the germline V gene, CDR1 is SSHAT and CDR2 is FNYEAQ (reference sequence). The CDR3 loop spans 15 amino acids.

This clone was picked up a small number of times. The read stops 3 residues short of the end of the CDR3; the missing end is completed from the germline J gene. The chain combines TRBV19 with TRBJ2-3; possible D gene TRBD2, 5 bases. The CDR3 is 14 amino acids. The V gene's germline CDR1 is LNHDA and CDR2 SQIVND (reference sequence). Trimming stripped 4 bases from V and 1 base from J, with 9 bases between. CDR3 residues: CASSTNGGTDTQYF. Partial CDR3 DNA: TGTGCCAGTAGTACTAACGGGGGCACAGATACG.

This clone was counted many times. The read is 3 residues too short to cover the CDR3 end, so that end is filled in from the germline J gene. This sequence joins TRBV7-3 and TRBJ2-1; 10 bases fit TRBD2. Losses at the gene ends were 2 bases for V and 2 bases for J; bases not matched to a gene: 6. The CDR3 covers 17 residues. Per germline, CDR1 SGHTA and CDR2 FQGTGA. CDR3 amino acids: CASSLALLAGTYNEQFF. CDR3 DNA, as far as it was read: TGTGCCAGCAGCTTAGCCCTACTAGCGGGAACCTACAATGAG.

This clone was seen a handful of times. The observed sequence ends 3 residues before the CDR3 terminus, with the missing tail filled in from the germline J gene. This chain joins TRBV19 and TRBJ2-2; 13 nucleotides align to TRBD2. J gave up 2 bases and V 6 bases, and 12 bases lay outside the gene matches. CDR1 and CDR2 (germline): LNHDA, SQIVND (reference sequence). This CDR3 region has 19 residues. This chain's CDR3 is CASRTTGTSGEVNTGELFF. Partial CDR3 DNA: TGTGCCAGTAGGACAACCGGGACTAGCGGGGAGGTAAACACCGGGGAG.

This clone was seen many times. Read data end 3 residues before the CDR3 end; the end is taken from the germline J gene. The J gene is TRBJ1-2, the V gene TRBV5-4; 9 bases line up with TRBD1. The CDR3 totals 15 residues. CDR1 is SGHNT and CDR2 is YYREEE in the germline V gene (reference sequence). Losses at the gene ends were 3 bases for V and 3 bases for J; bases not matched to a gene: 6. CDR3 residues: CASSSTQGADYGYTF. The sequenced CDR3 bases are TGTGCCAGCAGCTCAACACAGGGGGCGGACTATGGC.